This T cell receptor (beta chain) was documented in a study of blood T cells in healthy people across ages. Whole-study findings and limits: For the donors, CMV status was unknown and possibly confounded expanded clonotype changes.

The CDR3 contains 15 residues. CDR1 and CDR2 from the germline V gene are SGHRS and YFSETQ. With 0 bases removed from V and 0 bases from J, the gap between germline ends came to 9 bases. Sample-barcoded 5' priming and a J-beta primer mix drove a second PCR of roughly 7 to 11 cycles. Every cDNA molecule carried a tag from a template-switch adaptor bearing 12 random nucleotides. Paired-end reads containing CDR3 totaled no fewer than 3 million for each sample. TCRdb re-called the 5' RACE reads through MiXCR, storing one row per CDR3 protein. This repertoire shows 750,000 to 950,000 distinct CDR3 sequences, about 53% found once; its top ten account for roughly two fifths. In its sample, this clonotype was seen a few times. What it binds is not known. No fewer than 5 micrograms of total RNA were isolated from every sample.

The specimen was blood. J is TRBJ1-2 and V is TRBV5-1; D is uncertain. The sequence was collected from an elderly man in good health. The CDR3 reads CASSLEDGANYGYTF. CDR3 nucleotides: TGCGCCAGCAGCTTGGAGGACGGAGCTAACTATGGCTACACCTTC.